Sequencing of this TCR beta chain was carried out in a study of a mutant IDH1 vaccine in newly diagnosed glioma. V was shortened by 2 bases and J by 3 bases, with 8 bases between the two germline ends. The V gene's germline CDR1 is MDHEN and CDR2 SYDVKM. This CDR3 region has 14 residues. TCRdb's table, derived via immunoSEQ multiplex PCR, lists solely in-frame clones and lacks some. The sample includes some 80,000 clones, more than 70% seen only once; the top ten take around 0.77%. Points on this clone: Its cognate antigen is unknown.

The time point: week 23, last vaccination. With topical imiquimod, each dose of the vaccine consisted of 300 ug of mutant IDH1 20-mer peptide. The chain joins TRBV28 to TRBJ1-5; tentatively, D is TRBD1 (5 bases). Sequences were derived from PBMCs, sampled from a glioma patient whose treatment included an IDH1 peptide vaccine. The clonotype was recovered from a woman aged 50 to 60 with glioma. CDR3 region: CASSLRQFNQPQHF. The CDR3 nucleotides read TGTGCCAGCAGTTTAAGACAGTTCAATCAGCCCCAGCATTTT.